The 27 T cell receptor beta chains below all came from one sample that was sequenced in a study of cytomegalovirus exposure and HLA in healthy donors. The method was immunoSEQ multiplex PCR; TCRdb's version includes in-frame clones alone and lacks a portion of them. The table has around 130,000 clones, 70% to 90% seen once. The sample was PBMCs. The receptors shown here come from a woman under 40 in good health and CMV-seronegative.

This clone was picked up a small number of times. V usage is TRBV27 and J usage is TRBJ1-2; weak D call: TRBD1 (6 bases). The V and J ends lost 5 bases and 4 bases respectively, with 11 bases between them. From germline, CDR1 is MNHEY and CDR2 SMNVEV (reference sequence). The CDR3 is 13 amino acids. CDR3 DNA: TGTGCCAGCAGTGGACTGGGGGCCTATGGCTACACCTTC. Protein sequence: CASSGLGAYGYTF.

This clone was recorded at least ten times. The V gene is TRBV7-2, the J gene TRBJ1-2; 7 nucleotides match TRBD1. V trimming: 6 bases; J trimming: 1 base; junction bases outside the gene matches: 8. CDR1 is SGHTA, CDR2 FQGNSA, per germline. The CDR3 loop spans 15 amino acids. CDR3 loop: CASRLLPGGNYGYTF. In nucleotides, the CDR3 is TGTGCCAGCAGGCTTCTCCCAGGGGGTAACTATGGCTACACCTTC.

This chain links TRBV19 with TRBJ1-2; 10 nucleotides match TRBD1. This CDR3 has 16 amino acids. Germline V gene lookup returns CDR1 LNHDA and CDR2 SQIVND (reference sequence). The ends lost 5 bases at V and 5 bases at J; junction bases unmatched: 11. CDR3 bases: TGTGCCAGTAGTCTCCTGGGGGACAGGGGTGGATATGGCTACACCTTC. This gives the protein CASSLLGDRGGYGYTF.

This chain joins TRBV7-9 and TRBJ1-6; 7 nucleotides line up with TRBD1. With 4 bases clipped from V and 7 bases from J, the junction kept 1 base outside the gene matches. There are 13 residues in the CDR3. Germline assignment: CDR1 SEHNR and CDR2 FQNEAQ (reference sequence). The CDR3 here is CASSSGQNSPLHF. The DNA for the CDR3 is TGTGCCAGCAGCTCGGGACAGAATTCACCCCTCCACTTT.

V and J are TRBV7-2 and TRBJ1-2; TRBD1 matches at 9 bases. V was clipped by 1 base and J by 5 bases; unmatched bases: 8. CDR1 and CDR2 (germline): SGHTA, FQGNSA. This CDR3 region has 16 residues. In DNA, the CDR3 is TGTGCCAGCAGCTTAGGGAACACAGGGGGCAAGTATGGCTACACCTTC. Protein sequence: CASSLGNTGGKYGYTF.

The J gene is TRBJ2-5, the V gene TRBV7-2; D ambiguous. V lost 3 bases to trimming and J lost 5 bases, with 13 bases between them. The V gene's germline CDR1 is SGHTA and CDR2 FQGNSA. CDR3 length: 14 amino acids. The chain's CDR3 is CASSFAARVETQYF. In DNA, the CDR3 is TGTGCCAGCAGCTTCGCGGCACGTGTTGAGACCCAGTACTTC.

The chain is built from TRBV25-1 and TRBJ1-2, with 7 bases lining up with TRBD1. This CDR3 spans 14 amino acids. After removal of 8 bases from V and 7 bases from J, the junction contained 13 bases not matched to a gene. The V gene's germline CDR1 is MGHDK and CDR2 SYGVNS. Written as DNA, the CDR3 is TGTGCCAGCGCCCGAAGCAGGGGGATGGGTGGCTACACCTTC. This encodes CASARSRGMGGYTF.

V and J are TRBV7-6 and TRBJ2-6, with D possibly TRBD1 on 6 matching bases. The length of the CDR3 is 16 residues. CDR1 is SGHVS, CDR2 FNYEAQ, per germline. Trimming shortened V by 5 bases and J by 4 bases, and 15 bases separated the two germline ends. CDR3 nucleotides: TGTGCCAGCAGCACACTCCGGACAGCCGGGGCCAACGTCCTGACTTTC. Translated: CASSTLRTAGANVLTF.

This rearrangement joins TRBV29-1 to TRBJ1-3; no clear D gene. The CDR3 is 11 amino acids. Trimming removed 5 bases at V and 3 bases at J, with 5 bases between. Germline-derived CDR1 and CDR2 are SQVTM and ANQGSEA. Written as DNA, the CDR3 is TGCAGCGTTCTTCTTGGAAACACCATATATTTT. This encodes CSVLLGNTIYF.

This clone was observed once. The rearrangement joins TRBV7-9 to TRBJ2-1; D might be TRBD1 (6 bases). In germline, CDR1 is SEHNR, CDR2 FQNEAQ (reference sequence). Trimming took 3 bases from V and 4 from J, leaving 7 bases between them. The CDR3 is made up of 13 amino acids. DNA of the CDR3: TGTGCCAGCAGCTTTGGACAGTACAATGAGCAGTTCTTC. It yields the protein CASSFGQYNEQFF.

The chain uses TRBV19 and TRBJ1-2; TRBD1 matches at 11 bases. Germline trimming cut 5 bases from V and 3 bases from J; bases unmatched to any gene: 8. The germline gives CDR1 LNHDA, CDR2 SQIVND (reference sequence). CDR3 length: 16 amino acids. The CDR3 loop reads CASSPRDRGSDYGYTF. The DNA for the CDR3 is TGTGCCAGTAGTCCCCGGGACAGGGGGAGTGACTATGGCTACACCTTC.

The chain couples TRBV19 to TRBJ2-5, with a weak D call TRBD1 (6 bases). The length of the CDR3 is 14 residues. With 7 bases removed from V and 1 base from J, the gap between germline ends came to 13 bases. Germline V gene data show CDR1 as LNHDA and CDR2 as SQIVND (reference sequence). CDR3 amino acids: CASNQGLIQETQYF. The CDR3 bases are TGTGCCAGTAATCAGGGGCTCATCCAAGAGACCCAGTACTTC.

The chain links TRBV5-1 to TRBJ2-1; possible D gene TRBD2, 7 bases. CDR3 length: 14 residues. Per germline, CDR1 SGHRS and CDR2 YFSETQ. Between the trimmed V and J ends, which lost 4 bases and 7 bases, there was a span of 15 bases. CDR3 sequence reads: CASSGGAVGNEQFF. CDR3 nucleotides: TGCGCCAGCAGCGGGGGGGCCGTCGGGAATGAGCAGTTCTTC.

The V gene is TRBV7-2, the J gene TRBJ2-4, with 9 bases aligning to TRBD1. This CDR3 comprises 15 residues. V shed 5 bases and J 8 bases; nucleotides not matched to a gene: 10. CDR1 is SGHTA and CDR2 is FQGNSA in the germline V gene. CDR3 sequence: CASSPSRDRAHIQYF. CDR3 bases: TGTGCCAGCAGCCCCAGCCGGGACAGGGCACACATTCAGTACTTC.

The chain joins TRBV2 to TRBJ1-1; D is uncertain. The V end lost 5 bases, the J end lost 3 bases, and 13 bases lay between the germline ends. This CDR3 region has 14 residues. Germline CDR1 and CDR2: SNHLY and FYNNEI. The CDR3 is CASSIKAGDTEAFF. The CDR3 nucleotides are TGTGCCAGCAGTATAAAGGCCGGGGACACTGAAGCTTTCTTT. The whole variable domain, remainder taken from reference TRBV2 and TRBJ1-1, is EPEVTQTPSHQVTQMGQEVILRCVPISNHLYFYWYRQILGQKVEFLVSFYNNEISEKSEIFDDQFSVERPDGSNFTLKIRSTKLEDSAMYFCASSIKAGDTEAFFGQGTRLTVV.

The CDR3 DNA reads TGTGCCAGTAGTATACGCAGCCAGGTAGATGGCTACACCTTC. It codes for CASSIRSQVDGYTF. V and J are TRBV19 and TRBJ1-2; the D is unclear. Trimming removed 2 bases at V and 6 bases at J, with 13 bases between. This CDR3 has 14 residues. Germline lookup yields CDR1 LNHDA and CDR2 SQIVND (reference sequence).

This rearrangement joins TRBV6-5 to TRBJ2-3, with a possible D match to TRBD2 (6 bases). CDR1 MNHEY and CDR2 SVGAGI come from the germline V gene. There are 14 residues in the CDR3. The V gene lost 2 bases and the J gene lost 6 bases, with 12 bases spanning the gap. Here the CDR3 DNA reads TGTGCCAGCAGTTACCGAGCGGGCGAGGATACGCAGTATTTT. It is translated as CASSYRAGEDTQYF.

The chain employs TRBV27 and TRBJ1-5, with D maybe TRBD1 (6 bases). From germline, CDR1 is MNHEY and CDR2 SMNVEV (reference sequence). The V gene lost 3 bases and the J gene lost 4 bases, with 13 bases spanning the gap. The CDR3 runs 15 residues. The CDR3: CASSFTLGGNQPQHF. Here the CDR3 DNA reads TGTGCCAGCAGTTTTACCCTAGGGGGAAATCAGCCCCAGCATTTT.

J is TRBJ1-2 and V is TRBV9; 8 nucleotides line up with TRBD1. J was trimmed by 6 bases and V by 4 bases; bases with no gene match: 11. The CDR3 spans 15 residues. Germline lookup yields CDR1 SGDLS and CDR2 YYNGEE. The chain's CDR3 is CASSQTPTGADGYTF. In DNA, the CDR3 is TGTGCCAGCAGCCAAACCCCGACAGGGGCCGATGGCTACACCTTC.

This chain's CDR3 is CASSRMEGLYRSLHF. The CDR3 region has the DNA TGCGCCAGCAGCCGAATGGAGGGATTGTATAGGTCCCTCCACTTT. The chain links TRBV4-1 to TRBJ1-6; D remains unclear. Trimming took off 4 bases at V and 14 bases at J, with 21 bases between the two ends. The CDR3 contains 15 residues. Germline loops: CDR1 MGHRA, CDR2 YSYEKL.

The V and J genes are TRBV4-3 and TRBJ2-2; TRBD1 matches 9 bases. This CDR3 has 15 amino acids. V shed 0 bases and J 6 bases; nucleotides not matched to a gene: 2. From germline, CDR1 is LGHNA and CDR2 YSLEER. CDR3 sequence (DNA): TGCGCCAGCAGCCAAGACCGGACAGGGGCCGGGGAGCTGTTTTTT. It translates to CASSQDRTGAGELFF.

The rearrangement links TRBV7-9 to TRBJ1-2; D is possibly TRBD1 (5 bases). CDR1 and CDR2 (germline): SEHNR, FQNEAQ (reference sequence). CDR3 length: 16 residues. Trimming pared 3 bases from V and 3 bases from J, leaving 17 bases between. This chain's CDR3 is CASSLGPGPYDYGYTF. CDR3 nucleotides: TGTGCCAGCAGCTTGGGTCCAGGGCCATATGACTATGGCTACACCTTC. The variable domain in full, completed from reference TRBV7-9 and TRBJ1-2, reads DTGVSQNPRHKITKRGQNVTFRCDPISEHNRLYWYRQTLGQGPEFLTYFQNEAQLEKSRLLSDRFSAERPKGSFSTLEIQRTEQGDSAMYLCASSLGPGPYDYGYTFGSGTRLTVV.

The rearrangement joins TRBV4-3 to TRBJ1-6; TRBD1 agrees at 12 bases. With 1 base clipped from V and 19 bases from J, the junction kept 8 bases outside the gene matches. The CDR3 sequence is 14 residues long. Germline V gives CDR1 LGHNA, CDR2 YSLEER. CDR3 residues: CASSQAVGTGGPHF. The CDR3 DNA sequence: TGCGCCAGCAGCCAAGCTGTAGGGACAGGGGGCCCTCACTTT.

This sequence joins TRBV29-1 and TRBJ1-2; 11 bases map to TRBD1. The CDR3 totals 15 residues. The V and J ends lost 1 base and 4 bases, in that order; junction bases with no gene match: 5. The germline V gene has CDR1 SQVTM and CDR2 ANQGSEA. This CDR3 is CSVEVGQGATYGYTF. CDR3 sequence (DNA): TGCAGCGTTGAAGTTGGACAGGGGGCCACCTATGGCTACACCTTC.

This clone was found once. This chain joins TRBV9 and TRBJ1-1, with unresolved D. The CDR3 has 15 amino acids. V dropped 4 bases and J dropped 1 base, with 14 bases sitting between them. Germline CDR1 is SGDLS and CDR2 is YYNGEE. The CDR3 protein is CASSPSSQPNTEAFF. The CDR3, as DNA: TGTGCCAGCAGCCCTAGTTCCCAGCCGAACACTGAAGCTTTCTTT.

This clone was detected only once. The rearrangement joins TRBV6-5 to TRBJ1-4; 7 nucleotides align to TRBD1. Germline V gives CDR1 MNHEY, CDR2 SVGAGI. The CDR3 runs to 14 residues. Germline trimming cut 6 bases from V and 8 bases from J; bases unmatched to any gene: 9. The CDR3 spells CASRLTGVGEKLFF. Here the CDR3 DNA reads TGTGCCAGCAGACTCACAGGGGTCGGCGAAAAACTGTTTTTT.

This chain links TRBV10-3 with TRBJ1-6; 8 bases are a match to TRBD1. Germline V gene sequence: CDR1 ENHRY, CDR2 SYGVKD. The CDR3 covers 15 residues. The trim removed 6 bases at V and 5 bases at J, leaving 6 bases unmatched. CDR3 DNA: TGTGCCATCAGCGCCCAGGGGGCGCATAATTCACCCCTCCACTTT. This translates into CAISAQGAHNSPLHF.